Reported below is one T cell receptor (beta chain). Its target antigen remains unknown. One base away there is no much larger clone; base qualities are not given. CDR1 SGHAT and CDR2 FQNNGV are derived from the germline V gene. V is reduced by 6 bases and J by 0 bases, leaving a spacing of 9 bases between them. The CDR3, from cysteine to phenylalanine, totals 13 residues. The DNA shown is the 39-base CDR3, in frame from base 1. The sample comes from a study of control samples from healthy donors and cancer patients (dated by TCRdb to about 2020). Library generation was performed with the immunoSEQ multiplex PCR assay. TCRdb retrieved this table from immuneACCESS and kept in-frame rearrangements only. Not all clones are present; in checked studies, unresolved V genes account for under half, and no reason is known for the remainder. For this sample there are fewer than 70,000 clones; roughly 80% appear just once. About 3.1% of the sample lies in the top ten.

The sequence was collected from a woman between 50 and 59 years old with lung cancer. Sequencing was performed on PBMCs. The chain is assembled from TRBV11-2 and TRBJ2-7; 5 matching bases give a weak D call of TRBD2. The nucleotide sequence is given as TGTGCCAGCAGACCGGGAATCTCCTACGAGCAGTACTTC. It specifies CASRPGISYEQYF.